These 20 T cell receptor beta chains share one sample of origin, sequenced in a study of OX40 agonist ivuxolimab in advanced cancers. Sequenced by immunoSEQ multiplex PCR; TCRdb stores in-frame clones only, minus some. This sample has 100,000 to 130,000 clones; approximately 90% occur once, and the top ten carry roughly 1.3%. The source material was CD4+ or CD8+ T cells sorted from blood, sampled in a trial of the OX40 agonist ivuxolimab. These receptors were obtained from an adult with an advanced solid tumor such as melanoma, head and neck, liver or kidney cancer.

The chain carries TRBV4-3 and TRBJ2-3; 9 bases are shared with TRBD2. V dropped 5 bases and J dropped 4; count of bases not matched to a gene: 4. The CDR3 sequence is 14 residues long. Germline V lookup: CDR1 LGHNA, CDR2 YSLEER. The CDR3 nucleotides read TGCGCCAGCAGCTCTAGCGGGGTGGCAGATACGCAGTATTTT. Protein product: CASSSSGVADTQYF.

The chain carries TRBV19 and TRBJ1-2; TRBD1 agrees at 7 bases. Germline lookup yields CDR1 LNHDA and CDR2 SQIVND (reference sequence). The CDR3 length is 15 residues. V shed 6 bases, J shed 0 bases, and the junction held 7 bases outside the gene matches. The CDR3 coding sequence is TGTGCCAGTAGCACCTACAGGGGATCTAACTATGGCTACACCTTC. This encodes CASSTYRGSNYGYTF.

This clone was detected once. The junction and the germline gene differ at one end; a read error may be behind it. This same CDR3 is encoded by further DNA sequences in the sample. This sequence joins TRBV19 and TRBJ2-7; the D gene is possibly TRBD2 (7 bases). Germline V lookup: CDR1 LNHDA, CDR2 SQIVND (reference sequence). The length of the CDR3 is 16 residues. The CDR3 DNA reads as TGCGCCAGTAGCACAGCGGGACACCGAGGTCGTTACGAGCAGTACTTC. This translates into CASSTAGHRGRYEQYF.

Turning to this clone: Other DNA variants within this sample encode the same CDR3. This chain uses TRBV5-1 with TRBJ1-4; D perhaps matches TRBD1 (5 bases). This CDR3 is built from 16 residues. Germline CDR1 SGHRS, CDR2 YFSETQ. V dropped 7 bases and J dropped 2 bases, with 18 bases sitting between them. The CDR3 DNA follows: TGCGCCAGCGCGTGGGGGAGTAGAGCCACTAATGAAAAACTGTTTTTT. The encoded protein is CASAWGSRATNEKLFF.

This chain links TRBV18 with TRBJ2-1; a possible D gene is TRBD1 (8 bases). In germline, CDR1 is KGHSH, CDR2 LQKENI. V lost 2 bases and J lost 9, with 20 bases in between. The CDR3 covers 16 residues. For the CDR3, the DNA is TGTGCCAGCTCACCATCCAGGGGGCAAGCGGGACCTGAGCAGTTCTTC. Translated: CASSPSRGQAGPEQFF.

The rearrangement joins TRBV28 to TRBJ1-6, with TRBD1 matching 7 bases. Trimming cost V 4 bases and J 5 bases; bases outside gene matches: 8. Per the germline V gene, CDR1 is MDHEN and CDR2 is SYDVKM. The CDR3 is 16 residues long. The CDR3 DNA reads TGTGCCAGCAGTTCGTTTCCGGGACAGAATAATTCACCCCTCCACTTT. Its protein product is CASSSFPGQNNSPLHF.

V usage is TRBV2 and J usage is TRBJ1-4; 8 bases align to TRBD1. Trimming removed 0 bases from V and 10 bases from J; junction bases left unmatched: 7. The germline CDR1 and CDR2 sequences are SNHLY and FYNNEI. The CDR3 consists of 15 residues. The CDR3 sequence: CASSEAETGVGKLFF. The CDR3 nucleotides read TGTGCCAGCAGTGAAGCGGAGACAGGGGTGGGAAAACTGTTTTTT. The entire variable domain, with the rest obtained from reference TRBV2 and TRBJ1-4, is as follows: EPEVTQTPSHQVTQMGQEVILRCVPISNHLYFYWYRQILGQKVEFLVSFYNNEISEKSEIFDDQFSVERPDGSNFTLKIRSTKLEDSAMYFCASSEAETGVGKLFFGSGTQLSVL.

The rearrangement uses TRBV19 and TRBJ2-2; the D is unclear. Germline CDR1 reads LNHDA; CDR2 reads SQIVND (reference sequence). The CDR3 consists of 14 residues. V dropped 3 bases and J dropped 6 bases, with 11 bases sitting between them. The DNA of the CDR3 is TGTGCCAGTAGTATTAACAGAAAGGCCGGGGAGCTGTTTTTT. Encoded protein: CASSINRKAGELFF.

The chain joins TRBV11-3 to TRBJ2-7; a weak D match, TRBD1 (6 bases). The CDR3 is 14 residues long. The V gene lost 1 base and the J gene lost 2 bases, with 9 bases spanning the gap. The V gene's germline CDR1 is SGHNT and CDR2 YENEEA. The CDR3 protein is CASSLVQGTYEQYF. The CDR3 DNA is TGTGCCAGCAGCTTAGTTCAGGGGACCTACGAGCAGTACTTC.

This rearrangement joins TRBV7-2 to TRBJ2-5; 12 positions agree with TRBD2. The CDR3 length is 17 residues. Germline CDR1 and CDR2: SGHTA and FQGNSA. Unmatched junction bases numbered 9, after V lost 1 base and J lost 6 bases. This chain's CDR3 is CASSLGGASGRVKTQYF. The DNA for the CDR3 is TGTGCCAGCAGCTTAGGGGGGGCTAGCGGGAGGGTTAAGACCCAGTACTTC.

The CDR3 reads CASSPRRSTGELFF. The CDR3 DNA follows: TGTGCCAGCAGCCCTCGTCGGAGCACCGGGGAGCTGTTTTTT. This sequence joins TRBV7-3 and TRBJ2-2; D remains ambiguous. Trimming cost V 5 bases and J 4 bases, with 11 bases left between them. Germline CDR1 SGHTA, CDR2 FQGTGA. This CDR3 is built from 14 residues.

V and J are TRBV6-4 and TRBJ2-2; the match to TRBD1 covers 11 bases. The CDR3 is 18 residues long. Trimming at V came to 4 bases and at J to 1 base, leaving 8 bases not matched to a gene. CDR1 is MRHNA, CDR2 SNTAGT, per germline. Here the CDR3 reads CASSAISGTGGNTGELFF. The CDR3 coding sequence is TGTGCCAGCAGTGCCATCTCCGGGACAGGGGGGAACACCGGGGAGCTGTTTTTT.

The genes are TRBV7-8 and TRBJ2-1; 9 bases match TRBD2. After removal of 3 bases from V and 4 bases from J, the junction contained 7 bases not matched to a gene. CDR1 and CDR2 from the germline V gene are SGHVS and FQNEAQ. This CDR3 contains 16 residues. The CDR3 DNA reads TGTGCCAGCAGCTTCTCGCGGGAGGGGGGGTACAATGAGCAGTTCTTC. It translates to CASSFSREGGYNEQFF.

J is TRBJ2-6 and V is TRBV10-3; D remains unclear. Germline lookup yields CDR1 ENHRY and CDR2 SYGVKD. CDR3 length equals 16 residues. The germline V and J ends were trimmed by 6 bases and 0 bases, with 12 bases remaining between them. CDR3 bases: TGTGCCATCAGCCCCGGACGGAGCTCTGGGGCCAACGTCCTGACTTTC. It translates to CAISPGRSSGANVLTF.

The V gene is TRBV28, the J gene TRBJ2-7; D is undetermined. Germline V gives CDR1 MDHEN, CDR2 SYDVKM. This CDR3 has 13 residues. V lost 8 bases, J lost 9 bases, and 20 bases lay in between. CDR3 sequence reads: CASSPGRPRGQYF. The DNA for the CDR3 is TGTGCCAGCTCGCCGGGTCGGCCGAGAGGGCAGTACTTC.

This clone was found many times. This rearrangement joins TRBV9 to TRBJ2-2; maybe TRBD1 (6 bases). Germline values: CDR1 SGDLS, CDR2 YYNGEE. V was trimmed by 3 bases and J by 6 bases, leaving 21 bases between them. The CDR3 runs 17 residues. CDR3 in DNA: TGTGCCAGCAGCGAACGGGACACGAGGAGAATCGCCGGGGAGCTGTTTTTT. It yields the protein CASSERDTRRIAGELFF.

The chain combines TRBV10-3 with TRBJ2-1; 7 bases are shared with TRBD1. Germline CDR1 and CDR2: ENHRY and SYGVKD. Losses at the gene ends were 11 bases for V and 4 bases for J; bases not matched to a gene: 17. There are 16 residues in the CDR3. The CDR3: CAADSGGIGRYNEQFF. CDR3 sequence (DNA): TGTGCCGCCGACTCAGGGGGAATAGGGCGATACAATGAGCAGTTCTTC.

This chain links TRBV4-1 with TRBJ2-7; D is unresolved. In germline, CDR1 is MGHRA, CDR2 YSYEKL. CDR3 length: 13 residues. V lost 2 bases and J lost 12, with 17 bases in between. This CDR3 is CASSQPPWASLYF. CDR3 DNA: TGCGCCAGCAGCCAACCCCCCTGGGCGTCGTTGTACTTC.

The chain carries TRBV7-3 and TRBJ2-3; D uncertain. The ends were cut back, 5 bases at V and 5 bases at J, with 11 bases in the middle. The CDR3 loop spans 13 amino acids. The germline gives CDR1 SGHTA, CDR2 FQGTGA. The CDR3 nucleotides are TGTGCCAGCAGCGGCGAAGACCGAGATACGCAGTATTTT. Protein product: CASSGEDRDTQYF.

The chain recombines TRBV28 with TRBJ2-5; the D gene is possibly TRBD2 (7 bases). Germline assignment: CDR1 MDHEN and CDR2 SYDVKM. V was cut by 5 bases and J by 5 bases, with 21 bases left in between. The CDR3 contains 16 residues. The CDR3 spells CASSTSGDGEGETQYF. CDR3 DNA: TGTGCCAGCAGTACCTCAGGGGACGGGGAGGGGGAGACCCAGTACTTC. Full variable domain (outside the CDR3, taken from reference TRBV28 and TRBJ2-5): DVKVTQSSRYLVKRTGEKVFLECVQDMDHENMFWYRQDPGLGLRLIYFSYDVKMKEKGDIPEGYSVSREKKERFSLILESASTNQTSMYLCASSTSGDGEGETQYFGPGTRLLVL.